This paragraph covers one TCR beta chain sequence. Participants had their cohort set by participant-reported clinical history. These data come from a study of blood T cell repertoires in COVID-19. Background on the study: Donors in Cohort 3 counted as recovered after two negative PCRs, clearance, or symptom resolution.

V dropped 1 base and J dropped 0; count of bases not matched to a gene: 1. The germline V gene encodes CDR1 KGHSH and CDR2 LQKENI. The CDR3 loop spans 15 amino acids. As handled by the study authors: Reference gene primer amplification gave nucleated cell count estimates. Profiling relied on immunoSEQ multiplex PCR, and the TCRdb table lists in-frame clones only, not all of them. That table furnishes V, J and clone size, whereas the DNA furnished D and trimming. This sample has approximately 170,000 clones, with 65% to 80% found just once. The sample comprised PBMCs or T cells enriched from blood (not recorded which). The clonotype originates from a woman in her 70s in a cohort exposed to, infected with or recovered from COVID-19 (not recorded which). The rearrangement links TRBV18 to TRBJ2-3, with TRBD1 matching over 7 bases. CDR3 sequence reads: CASSPRTGSTDTQYF. CDR3 bases: TGTGCCAGCTCACCACGGACAGGTAGCACAGATACGCAGTATTTT.